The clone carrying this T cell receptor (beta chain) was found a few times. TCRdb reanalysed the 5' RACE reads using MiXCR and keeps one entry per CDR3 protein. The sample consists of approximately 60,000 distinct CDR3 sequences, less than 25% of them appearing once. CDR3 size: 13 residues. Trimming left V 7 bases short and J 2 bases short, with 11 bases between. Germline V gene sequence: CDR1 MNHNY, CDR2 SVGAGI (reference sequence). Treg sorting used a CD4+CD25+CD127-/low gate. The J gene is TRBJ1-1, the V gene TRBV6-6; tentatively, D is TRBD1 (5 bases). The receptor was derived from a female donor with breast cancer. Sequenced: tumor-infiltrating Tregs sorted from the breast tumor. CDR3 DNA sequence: TGTGCCAGCACCGTACAGGAAAACACTGAAGCTTTCTTT. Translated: CASTVQENTEAFF.